What follows is one T cell receptor (beta chain) and its context. Its antigen is unidentified. Exposure to brentuximab vedotin varied, and each patient had relapsed following autologous stem cell transplantation. Germline V CDR1 and CDR2: KGHSH, LQKENI. V was cut by 1 base and J by 0 bases, with 10 bases left in between. The CDR3 is made up of 15 amino acids. Clones were sequenced by immunoSEQ multiplex PCR, and TCRdb holds only the in-frame ones, with some missing. The top ten hold 25% of the sample, which has more than 10,000 clones, roughly 80% seen once. The sample comes from a study of PD-1 blockade in classical Hodgkin lymphoma. Background on the study: Every 2 weeks, patients got 3 mg/kg intravenous nivolumab.

Study observations and caveats: Baseline diversity in complete responders resembled that of newly diagnosed patients. TCR diversity in CD4+, not CD8+, cells rose significantly by C4D1. Repertoire difference causes, possibly disease activity or prior therapy, remain undefined.

The specimen comprised peripheral blood mononuclear cells (PBMCs), sampled at baseline. This receptor was identified in a human donor with classical Hodgkin lymphoma. V usage is TRBV18 and J usage is TRBJ2-7, with D unresolved. Here the CDR3 DNA reads TGTGCCAGCTCACCACTGGAGCTAGTCTCCTACGAGCAGTACTTC. Its translation: CASSPLELVSYEQYF.